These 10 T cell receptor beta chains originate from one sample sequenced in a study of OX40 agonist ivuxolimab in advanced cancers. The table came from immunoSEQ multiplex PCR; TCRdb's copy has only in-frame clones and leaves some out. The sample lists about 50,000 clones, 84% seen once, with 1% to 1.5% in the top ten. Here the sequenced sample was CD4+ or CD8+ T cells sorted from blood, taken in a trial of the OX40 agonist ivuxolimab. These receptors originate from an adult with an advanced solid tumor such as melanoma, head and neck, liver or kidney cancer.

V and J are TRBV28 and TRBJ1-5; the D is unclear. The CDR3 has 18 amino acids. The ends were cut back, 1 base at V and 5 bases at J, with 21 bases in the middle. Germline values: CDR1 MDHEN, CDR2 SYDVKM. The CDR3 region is CASSLSLGLGSTDQPQHF. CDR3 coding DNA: TGTGCCAGCAGTTTATCCCTTGGGTTGGGGTCGACCGATCAGCCCCAGCATTTT.

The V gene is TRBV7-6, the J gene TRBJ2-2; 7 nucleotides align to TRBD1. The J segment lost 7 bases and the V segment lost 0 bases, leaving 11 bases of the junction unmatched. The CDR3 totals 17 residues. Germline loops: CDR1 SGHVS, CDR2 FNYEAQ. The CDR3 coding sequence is TGTGCCAGCAGCTTAGCGCATAGGGGGCCTGTGTTCGGGGAGCTGTTTTTT. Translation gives CASSLAHRGPVFGELFF.

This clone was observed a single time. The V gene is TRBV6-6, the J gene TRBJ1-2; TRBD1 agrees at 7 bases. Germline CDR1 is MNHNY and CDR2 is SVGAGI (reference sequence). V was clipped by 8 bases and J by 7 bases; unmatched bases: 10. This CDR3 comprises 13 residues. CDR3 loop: CASYDRVKGGYTF. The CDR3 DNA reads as TGTGCCAGCTACGACAGGGTTAAAGGTGGCTACACCTTC.

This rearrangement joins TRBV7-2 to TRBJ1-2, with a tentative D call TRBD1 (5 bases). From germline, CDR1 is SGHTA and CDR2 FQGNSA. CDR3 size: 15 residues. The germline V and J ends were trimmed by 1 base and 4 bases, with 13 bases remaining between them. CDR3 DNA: TGTGCCAGCAGCTTAGGGCAGGGACTAGGCTATGGCTACACCTTC. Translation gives CASSLGQGLGYGYTF.

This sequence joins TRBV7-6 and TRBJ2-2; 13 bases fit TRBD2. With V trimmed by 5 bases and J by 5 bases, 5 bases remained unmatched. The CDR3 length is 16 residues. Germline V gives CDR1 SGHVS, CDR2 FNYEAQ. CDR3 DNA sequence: TGTGCCAGCAGCCCCTCGACTAGCGGGAGGACCGGGGAGCTGTTTTTT. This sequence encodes CASSPSTSGRTGELFF.

The CDR3 DNA is TGCAGCGTTGACGGTTGGAAAGGGGCTGAAGCTTTCTTT. This translates into CSVDGWKGAEAFF. The chain couples TRBV29-1 to TRBJ1-1; possible D gene TRBD1, 5 bases. This CDR3 region has 13 residues. Trimming removed 3 bases from V and 6 bases from J, with 14 bases in between. Germline V gene lookup returns CDR1 SQVTM and CDR2 ANQGSEA. Looking up the rest from reference TRBV29-1 and TRBJ1-1 gives the full variable domain: SAVISQKPSRDICQRGTSLTIQCQVDSQVTMMFWYRQQPGQSLTLIATANQGSEATYESGFVIDKFPISRPNLTFSTLTVSNMSPEDSSIYLCSVDGWKGAEAFFGQGTRLTVV.

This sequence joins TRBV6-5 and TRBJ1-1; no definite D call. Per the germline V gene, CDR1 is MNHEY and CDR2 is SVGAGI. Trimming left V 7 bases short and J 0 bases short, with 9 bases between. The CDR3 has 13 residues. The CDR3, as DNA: TGTGCCAGCAATAAAGAGTTGAACACTGAAGCTTTCTTT. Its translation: CASNKELNTEAFF.

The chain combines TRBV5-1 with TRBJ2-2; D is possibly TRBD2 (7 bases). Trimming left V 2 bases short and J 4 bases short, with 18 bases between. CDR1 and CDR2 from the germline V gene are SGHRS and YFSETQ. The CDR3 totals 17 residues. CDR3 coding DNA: TGCGCCAGCAGCTTCACTGGGGGGGGCTACCTCACCGGGGAGCTGTTTTTT. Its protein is CASSFTGGGYLTGELFF.

CDR3 DNA sequence: TGTGCCAGCAGCGGGACTAGCGGGAGTGGTAATGAGCAGTTCTTC. Encoded protein: CASSGTSGSGNEQFF. The chain couples TRBV7-9 to TRBJ2-1, with 14 positions matching TRBD2. The V segment lost 5 bases and the J segment 7 bases; nucleotides outside the gene matches: 4. The CDR3 runs to 15 residues. Germline V gene lookup returns CDR1 SEHNR and CDR2 FQNEAQ (reference sequence).

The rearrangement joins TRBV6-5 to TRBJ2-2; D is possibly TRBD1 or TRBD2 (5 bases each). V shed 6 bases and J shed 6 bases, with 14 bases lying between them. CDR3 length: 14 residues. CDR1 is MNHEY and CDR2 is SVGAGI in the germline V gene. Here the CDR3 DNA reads TGTGCCAGCAGGCAGAAAGGGGACGCCGGGGAGCTGTTTTTT. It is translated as CASRQKGDAGELFF.